Included here is one TCR beta chain sequence, with context. The antigen is unknown. Over several immunoSEQ plates, each subset's genomic DNA was distributed in even portions. This table comes from immunoSEQ multiplex PCR, and its TCRdb copy is limited to in-frame clones, with some not included. Among 500,000 to 550,000 clones listed, about 96% were seen once. V dropped 6 bases and J dropped 6; count of bases not matched to a gene: 7. Germline-derived CDR1 and CDR2 are MNHEY and SMNVEV (reference sequence). This CDR3 has 15 residues. This record belongs to a study of shared clonotypes between healthy human individuals. For the study at large: Every donor yielded three CD4 naive, three CD4 memory, two CD8 naive and one CD8 memory plate.

Study-wide points: The naive CD4 repertoires of a few donors were compared, and about 5% of clonotypes were shared.

The donor cohort consisted entirely of Caucasian adults residing in Nashville, Tennessee. Sequencing was carried out using naive CD4+ T cells sorted from blood. Subset indicated: CD45RA+ positively selected. The TCR was taken from a woman in her thirties in good health. The chain uses TRBV27 and TRBJ1-4; 10 positions agree with TRBD1. As DNA, the CDR3 is TGTGCCAGCAGACGACAGGACAGGGGGGATGAAAAACTGTTTTTT. Protein product: CASRRQDRGDEKLFF.